Listed below are T cell receptor beta chains from one sample, sequenced in a study of T cell changes during pregnancy in multiple sclerosis. Profiling relied on immunoSEQ multiplex PCR, and the TCRdb table lists in-frame clones only, not all of them. Of under 120,000 clones in the sample, approximately 91% were seen once. The starting material was peripheral blood, obtained after pregnancy. Receptors were obtained from a female donor with multiple sclerosis, enrolled in a pregnancy study. Each CDR3 is given with its conserved first and last residue. Each record gives: clone size, V gene, D gene, J gene, CDR3 length, CDR3 protein, CDR3 DNA. The D gene is left open where the match is weak. Only some rows state a clone size, as once, few, many or a class for expanded clones.

abundance: .
v_gene: TRBV14
d_gene: .
j_gene: TRBJ1-2
len: 13
CDR3aa: CASSQVALEGYTF
CDR3nt: TGTGCCAGCAGCCAAGTTGCCTTAGAGGGCTACACCTTC

abundance: .
v_gene: TRBV9
d_gene: .
j_gene: TRBJ1-1
len: 14
CDR3aa: CASSAGQLNTEAFF
CDR3nt: TGTGCCAGCAGCGCAGGACAGCTGAACACTGAAGCTTTCTTT

abundance: .
v_gene: TRBV4-1
d_gene: .
j_gene: TRBJ1-2
len: 15
CDR3aa: CASSQDWVAGNGYTF
CDR3nt: TGCGCCAGCAGCCAAGATTGGGTGGCAGGGAATGGCTACACCTTC

abundance: .
v_gene: TRBV30
d_gene: .
j_gene: TRBJ1-6
len: 15
CDR3aa: CAWSHLRTDNSPLHF
CDR3nt: TGTGCCTGGAGTCATTTGCGGACTGATAATTCACCCCTCCACTTT

abundance: .
v_gene: TRBV4-1
d_gene: TRBD1
j_gene: TRBJ2-5
len: 17
CDR3aa: CASSQDGGDRAWETQYF
CDR3nt: TGCGCCAGCAGCCAAGATGGAGGAGACAGGGCTTGGGAGACCCAGTACTTC

abundance: .
v_gene: TRBV4-1
d_gene: .
j_gene: TRBJ2-7
len: 14
CDR3aa: CASSQDHTGYEQYF
CDR3nt: TGCGCCAGCAGCCAAGATCACACAGGCTACGAGCAGTACTTC

abundance: .
v_gene: TRBV19
d_gene: .
j_gene: TRBJ1-4
len: 12
CDR3aa: CASSSQDKKLFF
CDR3nt: TGTGCCAGTAGTTCACAGGATAAAAAACTGTTTTTT

abundance: .
v_gene: TRBV4-2
d_gene: TRBD2
j_gene: TRBJ2-5
len: 17
CDR3aa: CASSLTSGGPLGETQYF
CDR3nt: TGTGCCAGCAGCCTGACTAGCGGGGGGCCGTTGGGAGAGACCCAGTACTTC

abundance: .
v_gene: TRBV6-6
d_gene: .
j_gene: TRBJ2-7
len: 15
CDR3aa: CASSYSSGQTYEQYF
CDR3nt: TGTGCCAGCAGTTACTCATCAGGACAAACCTACGAGCAGTACTTC

abundance: once
v_gene: TRBV27
d_gene: TRBD1
j_gene: TRBJ1-1
len: 16
CDR3aa: CASSFLRTGLNTEAFF
CDR3nt: TGTGCCAGCAGTTTTTTAAGGACAGGATTGAACACTGAAGCTTTCTTT

abundance: .
v_gene: TRBV2
d_gene: .
j_gene: TRBJ2-3
len: 12
CDR3aa: CASSTTTDTQYF
CDR3nt: TGTGCCAGCAGCACAACGACAGATACGCAGTATTTT

abundance: .
v_gene: TRBV11-2
d_gene: TRBD2
j_gene: TRBJ2-7
len: 14
CDR3aa: CASSLLGGSYEQYF
CDR3nt: TGTGCCAGCAGCTTACTGGGCGGGAGCTACGAGCAGTACTTC

abundance: .
v_gene: TRBV2
d_gene: .
j_gene: TRBJ2-5
len: 15
CDR3aa: CASMGGARDQETQYF
CDR3nt: TGTGCCAGCATGGGGGGGGCGCGGGACCAAGAGACCCAGTACTTC

abundance: .
v_gene: TRBV5-1
d_gene: .
j_gene: TRBJ1-4
len: 14
CDR3aa: CASSLQGGGEKLFF
CDR3nt: TGCGCCAGCAGTCTCCAGGGAGGGGGTGAAAAACTGTTTTTT

abundance: .
v_gene: TRBV5-1
d_gene: TRBD1
j_gene: TRBJ2-5
len: 14
CDR3aa: CASSSGTGTETQYF
CDR3nt: TGCGCCAGCAGCTCTGGGACAGGGACAGAGACCCAGTACTTC

abundance: .
v_gene: TRBV7-9
d_gene: TRBD1
j_gene: TRBJ1-6
len: 15
CDR3aa: CASSGRDRGYSPLHF
CDR3nt: TGTGCCAGCAGCGGCCGGGACAGGGGATATTCACCCCTCCACTTT

abundance: .
v_gene: TRBV13
d_gene: TRBD1
j_gene: TRBJ1-4
len: 15
CDR3aa: CASSGQDSPNEKLFF
CDR3nt: TGTGCCAGCAGCGGACAGGACAGCCCTAATGAAAAACTGTTTTTT

abundance: .
v_gene: TRBV7-3
d_gene: TRBD1
j_gene: TRBJ1-6
len: 16
CDR3aa: CASSLTRQGTGSPLHF
CDR3nt: TGTGCCAGCAGCTTAACCAGACAGGGCACGGGGTCACCCCTCCACTTT

abundance: .
v_gene: TRBV29-1
d_gene: TRBD1
j_gene: TRBJ1-2
len: 13
CDR3aa: CSVEAGQVGGYTF
CDR3nt: TGCAGCGTTGAAGCTGGACAGGTGGGGGGCTACACCTTC

abundance: .
v_gene: TRBV7-8
d_gene: TRBD2
j_gene: TRBJ2-4
len: 19
CDR3aa: CASSLALAGGVIAKNIQYF
CDR3nt: TGTGCCAGCAGCTTAGCCCTAGCGGGGGGGGTAATAGCCAAAAACATTCAGTACTTC

abundance: .
v_gene: TRBV13
d_gene: TRBD1
j_gene: TRBJ2-7
len: 15
CDR3aa: CASRNDRDIGYEQYF
CDR3nt: TGTGCCAGCAGAAACGACAGGGACATTGGCTACGAGCAGTACTTC

abundance: .
v_gene: TRBV11-2
d_gene: .
j_gene: TRBJ2-7
len: 12
CDR3aa: CASSYPGGEQYF
CDR3nt: TGTGCCAGCAGCTACCCAGGAGGCGAGCAGTACTTC